This TCR beta chain was recovered during a study of early T cells in non-severe SARS-CoV-2 infection. Germline CDR1 is SGHKS and CDR2 is YYEKEE (reference sequence). The length of the CDR3 is 19 residues. Trimming removed 1 base from V and 1 base from J; junction bases left unmatched: 13. TCRdb called the 5' RACE reads again in MiXCR, with one record for every CDR3 protein. The sample comprises some 88,000 distinct CDR3 sequences, over 15% of which are singletons, and just over 5% rests with the top ten. The source of this sequence is an adult who was a healthcare worker with PCR-confirmed SARS-CoV-2 infection or an uninfected control (not recorded which). Source: whole blood, taken at baseline. The chain joins TRBV5-5 to TRBJ2-1, with 8 bases lining up with TRBD2. CDR3 protein: CASSLRRPGLGSSYNEQFF. CDR3 in DNA: TGTGCCAGCAGCTTGCGTAGACCGGGACTAGGTAGTTCCTACAATGAGCAGTTCTTC. Full variable domain (missing parts from reference TRBV5-5 and TRBJ2-1): DAGVTQSPTHLIKTRGQQVTLRCSPISGHKSVSWYQQVLGQGPQFIFQYYEKEERGRGNFPDRFSARQFPNYSSELNVNALLLGDSALYLCASSLRRPGLGSSYNEQFFGPGTRLTVL.